These 20 T cell receptor beta chains came from one sample sequenced in a study of regulatory T cells in long-lasting Graves disease. Specified time point: persistent/refractory GD, antithyroid drugs over 5 years with positive TRAb. Researchers made the TCR library from RNA that was extracted from PBMCs. Through Arm-PCR of CDR3 regions and iRepertoire HTBI primers, TCR beta libraries were built. MiXCR was run by TCRdb on the multiplex PCR reads, yielding one entry per CDR3 protein. The sample yields 310,000 or so distinct CDR3 sequences, 22% seen once. This sample comprised peripheral blood mononuclear cells (PBMCs), obtained when the disease was refractory, from a patient treated with antithyroid drugs. The receptor source for this set is a female donor with Graves disease.

On this clonotype itself: At one end the junction does not follow the germline gene, possibly because of a read error. V usage is TRBV18 and J usage is TRBJ1-2; weak D call: TRBD1 (5 bases). Germline lookup yields CDR1 KGHSH and CDR2 LQKENI. The CDR3 extends over 12 amino acids. CDR3 sequence: CASSPDRQTFGF. The CDR3 bases are TGTGCCAGCTCACCGGATCGACAGACCTTCGGCTTC.

The V call is TRBV18, the J call TRBJ2-7, with 9 bases fitting TRBD2. The trim removed 3 bases at V and 6 bases at J, leaving 9 bases unmatched. Germline lookup yields CDR1 KGHSH and CDR2 LQKENI. The CDR3 consists of 15 residues. The chain's CDR3 is CASSPGLAGHSEQYF. The CDR3 DNA reads as TGTGCCAGCTCACCGGGACTAGCTGGACACTCCGAGCAGTACTTC.

This clonotype was recorded at least ten times. CDR3 sequence reads: CASSRNGANTEAFF. In nucleotides, the CDR3 is TGTGCCAGCAGTCGTAATGGTGCGAACACTGAAGCTTTCTTT. The rearrangement uses TRBV7-2 and TRBJ1-1; D call uncertain. V was clipped by 6 bases and J by 1 base, with 12 bases between them. CDR1 SGHTA and CDR2 FQGNSA come from the germline V gene. The CDR3 loop spans 14 amino acids.

The J gene is TRBJ2-2, the V gene TRBV19; possibly TRBD1 or TRBD2 for D (5 bases each). Germline CDR1 and CDR2: LNHDA and SQIVND (reference sequence). This CDR3 is 14 amino acids long. Between the trimmed V and J ends, which lost 7 bases and 2 bases, there was a span of 11 bases. The CDR3 coding sequence is TGTGCCAGTAATGACGGGGACAACACCGGGGAGCTGTTTTTT. Amino acids: CASNDGDNTGELFF.

A remark on this clonotype: No conserved phenylalanine or tryptophan is present at the end of the CDR3, so a read error is the likely explanation. The chain employs TRBV28 and TRBJ1-1, with 7 bases matching TRBD1. This CDR3 is built from 12 residues. Germline V CDR1 and CDR2: MDHEN, SYDVKM. CDR3 residues: CAGSPQGTEAFL. CDR3 DNA: TGTGCCGGCAGTCCACAGGGGACTGAAGCTTTCCTT.

This clonotype occurred once. The chain is built from TRBV10-2 and TRBJ1-1; 9 nucleotides line up with TRBD1. V lost 6 bases, J lost 7 bases, and 6 bases stayed unmatched. Per germline, CDR1 WSHSY and CDR2 SAAADI. The CDR3 extends over 13 amino acids. CDR3 loop: CASRSLGQGEAFF. CDR3 DNA sequence: TGCGCCAGCAGATCCCTGGGACAGGGTGAAGCTTTCTTT.

This chain connects TRBV30 to TRBJ1-6; no clear D. The CDR3 has 14 amino acids. The V gene lost 0 bases and the J gene lost 8 bases, with 11 bases spanning the gap. In germline, CDR1 is GTSNPN, CDR2 SVGIG (reference sequence). The CDR3 DNA is TGTGCCTGGAGTGTGGGCAGGAGCGATTCACCCCTCCACTTT. This sequence encodes CAWSVGRSDSPLHF.

V gene TRBV28 combines with J gene TRBJ1-1; a weak D match, TRBD1 (5 bases). Germline V lookup: CDR1 MDHEN, CDR2 SYDVKM. The CDR3 totals 13 residues. The V end was cut by 5 bases, the J end by 11 bases, with 18 bases between. CDR3 in amino acids: CASSPGAGPRAFF. The CDR3, as DNA: TGTGCCAGCAGTCCTGGGGCAGGCCCGAGGGCTTTCTTT.

The chain links TRBV20-1 to TRBJ2-5; 8 positions match TRBD1. The V segment lost 0 bases and the J segment 0 bases; nucleotides outside the gene matches: 12. This CDR3 has 18 residues. Germline loops: CDR1 DFQATT, CDR2 SNEGSKA (reference sequence). CDR3 DNA sequence: TGCAGTGCTAGAGATTGGCAGGGGGCGCACGTTTACCAAGAGACCCAGTACTTC. This gives the protein CSARDWQGAHVYQETQYF.

This clonotype has a count of ten or more. This sequence joins TRBV29-1 and TRBJ2-4; D is uncertain. V was cut by 7 bases and J by 2 bases, with 12 bases left in between. The CDR3 runs 13 residues. Germline V gene data show CDR1 as SQVTM and CDR2 as ANQGSEA. This CDR3 is CSAEFVTKNIQYF. DNA for the CDR3: TGCAGCGCCGAGTTCGTCACCAAAAACATTCAGTACTTC.

This clonotype was detected many times. The chain is built from TRBV19 and TRBJ1-5; a possible D gene is TRBD1 (5 bases). V was shortened by 2 bases and J by 3 bases, with 11 bases between the two germline ends. In germline, CDR1 is LNHDA, CDR2 SQIVND (reference sequence). This CDR3 has 15 residues. This CDR3 is CASSIPDSNNQPQHF. The CDR3 region has the DNA TGTGCCAGTAGTATACCTGACAGCAACAATCAGCCCCAGCATTTT.

This clonotype showed up many times. The CDR3 end shows no conserved phenylalanine or tryptophan, and so a read error is likely. The DNA is left out, because the CDR3 cannot be placed on it with certainty; the CDR3 is given as TCRdb lists it. V gene TRBV11-2 combines with J gene TRBJ2-7; the table's D call TRBD2 went unverified against the DNA. Germline V gives CDR1 SGHAT, CDR2 FQNNGV. Counting both end residues, the CDR3 totals 12 amino acids. CDR3: CASSRAGLAATI.

The chain employs TRBV10-3 and TRBJ2-5; D is undetermined. The germline V and J ends were trimmed by 0 bases and 10 bases, with 9 bases remaining between them. The germline V gene encodes CDR1 ENHRY and CDR2 SYGVKD. The CDR3 contains 12 residues. CDR3 residues: CAISESQLVQYF. CDR3 coding DNA: TGTGCCATCAGTGAGTCACAGTTGGTCCAGTACTTC.

Turning to this clonotype: It differs at one base from a far larger clone, so likely a read error. The conserved phenylalanine or tryptophan normally closing the CDR3 is absent here, so this likely arose from a read error. The CDR3 sequence: CASSTGSYEQYL. The CDR3 DNA follows: TGTGCCAGCAGCACAGGGTCCTACGAGCAGTACCTC. The rearrangement joins TRBV7-2 to TRBJ2-7, with D perhaps TRBD1 (6 bases). This CDR3 is built from 12 residues. Germline V gene lookup returns CDR1 SGHTA and CDR2 FQGNSA. Trimming removed 5 bases from V and 1 base from J, with 6 bases in between.

This clonotype was observed many times. The chain employs TRBV7-9 and TRBJ2-7, with TRBD1 as a possible D gene (6 bases). CDR1 SEHNR and CDR2 FQNEAQ come from the germline V gene (reference sequence). The CDR3 has 17 amino acids. Trimming removed 4 bases at V and 2 bases at J, with 21 bases between. The CDR3 spells CASSSGHRVGDPYEQYF. CDR3 DNA: TGTGCCAGCAGCTCGGGCCACAGGGTGGGGGATCCCTACGAGCAGTACTTC.

The V call is TRBV6-1, the J call TRBJ2-2, with D possibly called TRBD1 or TRBD2 (6 bases each). Germline CDR1 is MNHNS and CDR2 is SASEGT. CDR3 size: 16 residues. With 6 bases removed from V and 3 bases from J, the gap between germline ends came to 17 bases. CDR3 nucleotides: TGTGCCAGCAGAGGGGGGAATCTATTCCACACCGGGGAGCTGTTTTTT. Translation gives CASRGGNLFHTGELFF.

This clonotype was counted at least ten times. The chain uses TRBV18 and TRBJ2-5; the D gene is possibly TRBD1 (5 bases). V dropped 3 bases and J dropped 1 base, with 9 bases sitting between them. This CDR3 has 14 amino acids. Looked up from germline, CDR1 is KGHSH and CDR2 is LQKENI. As DNA, the CDR3 is TGTGCCAGCTCACCGCCGACAGTCCAAGAGACCCAGTACTTC. Residues: CASSPPTVQETQYF.

The chain's CDR3 is CSARTGYGYEQYF. For the CDR3, the DNA is TGCAGTGCTAGGACAGGGTACGGCTACGAGCAGTACTTC. The V gene is TRBV20-1, the J gene TRBJ2-7, with TRBD1 matching 7 bases. CDR1 is DFQATT and CDR2 is SNEGSKA in the germline V gene (reference sequence). V shed 3 bases, J shed 3 bases, and the junction held 5 bases outside the gene matches. The CDR3 loop spans 13 amino acids.

This clonotype was seen ten or more times. The chain links TRBV6-1 to TRBJ1-2; 9 bases align to TRBD1. The V segment lost 6 bases and the J segment 9 bases; nucleotides outside the gene matches: 17. The CDR3 length is 16 residues. Per the germline V gene, CDR1 is MNHNS and CDR2 is SASEGT. The CDR3: CASRVSGTGRLWSYTF. CDR3 coding DNA: TGTGCCAGCAGGGTATCCGGGACAGGGCGACTATGGAGCTACACCTTC.

The rearrangement uses TRBV4-3 and TRBJ2-7, with 8 bases matching TRBD2. Germline values: CDR1 LGHNA, CDR2 YSLEER. This CDR3 has 16 amino acids. V was clipped by 0 bases and J by 2 bases; unmatched bases: 6. CDR3 sequence (DNA): TGCGCCAGCAGCCAAGATCGGGAACTAGCGGCCTACGAGCAGTACTTC. It codes for CASSQDRELAAYEQYF.